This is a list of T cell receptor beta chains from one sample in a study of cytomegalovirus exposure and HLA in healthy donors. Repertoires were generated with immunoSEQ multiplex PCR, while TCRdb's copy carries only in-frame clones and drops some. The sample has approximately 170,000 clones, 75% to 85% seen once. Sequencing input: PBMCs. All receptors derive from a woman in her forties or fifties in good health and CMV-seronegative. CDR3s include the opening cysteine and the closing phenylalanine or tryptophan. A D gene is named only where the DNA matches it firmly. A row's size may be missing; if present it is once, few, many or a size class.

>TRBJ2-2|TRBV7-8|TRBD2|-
TGTGCCAGCAGCCTACGTTCGGCGGGAGGGTTCACCGGGGAGCTGTTTTTT
CASSLRSAGGFTGELFF
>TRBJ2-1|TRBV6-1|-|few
TGTGCCAGCAGCCCTAGGGTGCGGGGAATGCAGTTCTTC
CASSPRVRGMQFF
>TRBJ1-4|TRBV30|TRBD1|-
TGTGCCTGGAGTCTCGATACAGGGGAATATGAAAAACTGTTTTTT
CAWSLDTGEYEKLFF
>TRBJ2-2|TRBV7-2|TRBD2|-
TGTGCCAGCAGCACGCTAGCGGGGGTCAACACCGGGGAGCTGTTTTTT
CASSTLAGVNTGELFF
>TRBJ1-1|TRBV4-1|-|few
TGCGCCAGCAGCCAATTAGGGAAGCTGGGGAGTGAAGCTTTCTTT
CASSQLGKLGSEAFF
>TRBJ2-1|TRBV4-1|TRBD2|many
TGCGCCAGCAGCATCCGGGAGGGCGACAATGAGCAGTTCTTC
CASSIREGDNEQFF
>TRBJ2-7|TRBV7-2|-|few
TGTGCCAGCAGCTTAGGTGGCGGATACTCCTACGAGCAGTACTTC
CASSLGGGYSYEQYF
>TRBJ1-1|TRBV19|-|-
TGTGCCAGTAGTCTGACAGTGAACACTGAAGCTTTCTTT
CASSLTVNTEAFF
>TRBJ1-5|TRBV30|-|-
TGTGCCTGGAGGGGTCGGGGGGCGAACAATCAGCCCCAGCATTTT
CAWRGRGANNQPQHF
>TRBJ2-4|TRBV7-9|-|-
TGTTCCAGCAGCTGGGACAGGGCGGGGGGCGTAGCCAAAAACATTCAGTACTTC
CSSSWDRAGGVAKNIQYF
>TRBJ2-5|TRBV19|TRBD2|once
TGTGCCAGTAGTTCCAGCGGGGGTGAAGAGACCCAGTACTTC
CASSSSGGEETQYF
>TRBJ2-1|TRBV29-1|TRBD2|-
TGCAGCGTTTCGGAGCGGGGTTTGACCGAGCAGTTCTTC
CSVSERGLTEQFF
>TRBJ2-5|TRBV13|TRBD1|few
TGTGCCAGCAGCTTAGTCGGGACAGGGAACTCAGAGACCCAGTACTTC
CASSLVGTGNSETQYF
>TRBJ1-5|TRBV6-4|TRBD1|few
TGTGCCAGCAGTACAGGGGAAGATCAGCCCCAGCATTTT
CASSTGEDQPQHF
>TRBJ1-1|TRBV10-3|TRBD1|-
TGTGCCATCAGTTCAGGGGGCGGGAACACTGAAGCTTTCTTT
CAISSGGGNTEAFF
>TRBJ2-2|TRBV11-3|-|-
TGTGCCAGCAGCCGACTTAACTCGGTCGGGGAGCTGTTTTTT
CASSRLNSVGELFF
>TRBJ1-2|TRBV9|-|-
TGTGCCAGCAGCGTAGGCCCAGAAAGTTATGGCTACACCTTC
CASSVGPESYGYTF
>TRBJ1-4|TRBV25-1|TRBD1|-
TGTGCCAGCAGTGAATTCCGGACAGGGGGCTATGAAAAACTGTTTTTT
CASSEFRTGGYEKLFF
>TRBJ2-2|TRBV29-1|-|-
TGCAGCGTTTCTGTTGCCGGGGAGCTGTTTTTT
CSVSVAGELFF
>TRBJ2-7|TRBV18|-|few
TGTGCCAGCTCAGGCCCCGAGCAGTACTTC
CASSGPEQYF
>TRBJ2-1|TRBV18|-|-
TGTGCCAGCTCAGGGGCCCTGGCGGGGTCGGGCAATGAGCAGTTCTTC
CASSGALAGSGNEQFF
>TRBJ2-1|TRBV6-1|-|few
TGTGCCAGCAGTGAAGCCGGGGGGCATAGTGAGCAGTTCTTC
CASSEAGGHSEQFF
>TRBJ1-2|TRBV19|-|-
TGTGCCAGTAGTATCCAACTCCGGGGGGGAGGTAACTATGGCTACACCTTC
CASSIQLRGGGNYGYTF
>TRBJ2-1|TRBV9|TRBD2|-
TGTGCCAGCAGCGTAGGGTTATCGACTAGCGGGGGGACCGAGAGTAGCTATGAGCAGTTCTTC
CASSVGLSTSGGTESSYEQFF
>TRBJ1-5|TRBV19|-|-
TGTGCCAGTAGTATGAGATGGGGCCTCAATCAGCCCCAGCATTTT
CASSMRWGLNQPQHF
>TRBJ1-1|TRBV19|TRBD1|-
TGTGCCAGTAGTATTGGGGGACAGGGGGTCGCTGAAGCTTTCTTT
CASSIGGQGVAEAFF
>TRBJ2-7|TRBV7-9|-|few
TGTGCCAGCAGCGCCGGACAGAACTACGAGCAGTACTTC
CASSAGQNYEQYF
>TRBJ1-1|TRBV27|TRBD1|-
TGTGCCAGCAGTCCTCTCACAGGGGTCAACACTGAAGCTTTCTTT
CASSPLTGVNTEAFF
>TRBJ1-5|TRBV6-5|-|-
TGTGCCAGCGGGGACAAAAACAATCAGCCCCAGCATTTT
CASGDKNNQPQHF
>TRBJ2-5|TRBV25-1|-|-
TGTGCCAGCAGTGACCCGGGTCGGGAGACCCAGTACTTC
CASSDPGRETQYF
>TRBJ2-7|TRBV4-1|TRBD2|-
TGCGCCAGCAGCCGACAGGAAGCGGGAGTTGGGGTTTCCTACGAGCAGTACTTC
CASSRQEAGVGVSYEQYF
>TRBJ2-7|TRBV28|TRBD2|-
TGTGCCAGCAGTTCAGGACAACCCTGGGCTAGCGGTTCCTACGAGCAGTACTTC
CASSSGQPWASGSYEQYF
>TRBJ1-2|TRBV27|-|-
TGTGCCAGCAGTTTATCAACGACAGGACCCTCGGGAGGCTACACCTTC
CASSLSTTGPSGGYTF
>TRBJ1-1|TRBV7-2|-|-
TGTGCCAGCAGCTTGACAGCTCTGAGGACTGAAGCTTTCTTT
CASSLTALRTEAFF
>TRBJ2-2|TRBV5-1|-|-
TGCGCCAGCAGCCGGCTAGGAGGGTCACTCGCCGGGGAGCTGTTTTTT
CASSRLGGSLAGELFF
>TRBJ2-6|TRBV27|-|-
TGTGCCAGCAGTTTACGAGGGGGGGCCTCATCTGGGGCCAACGTCCTGACTTTC
CASSLRGGASSGANVLTF
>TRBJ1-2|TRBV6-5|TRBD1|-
TGTGCCAGCAGTCGGGAACAGGGGGCGAGGAATGGCTACACCTTC
CASSREQGARNGYTF
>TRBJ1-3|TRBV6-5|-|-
TGTGCCAGCAGTTACCAAGGCAGGGTGTATTTT
CASSYQGRVYF
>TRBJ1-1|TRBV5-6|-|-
TGTGCCAGCAGCTTGGACGACAGGAGGAACACTGAAGCTTTCTTT
CASSLDDRRNTEAFF
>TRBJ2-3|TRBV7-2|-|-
TGTGCCAGCAGCTTAGGTACCCCGGGAGTTGATACGCAGTATTTT
CASSLGTPGVDTQYF
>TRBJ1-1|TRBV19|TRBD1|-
TGTGCCAGTAGTACGACGACAGGGGGGAACACTGAAGCTTTCTTT
CASSTTTGGNTEAFF
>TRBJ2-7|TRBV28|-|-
TGTGCCAGTCAATTAGGGGGTTTAGGGCCCCACGAGCAGTACTTC
CASQLGGLGPHEQYF
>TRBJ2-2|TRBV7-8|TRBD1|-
TGTGCCAGCAGTAGGCTGTCGGGGACAGGGAGGACCGGGGAGCTGTTTTTT
CASSRLSGTGRTGELFF
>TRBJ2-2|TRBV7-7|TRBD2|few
TGTGCTAGCAGCTTAGCGCCGAGCGGGAGGGGCAGCGGGGAGCTGTTTTTT
CASSLAPSGRGSGELFF
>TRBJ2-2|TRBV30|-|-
TGTGCCTGGAGTGTTTCCAGGTACACCGGGGAGCTGTTTTTT
CAWSVSRYTGELFF
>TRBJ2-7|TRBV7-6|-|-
TGTGCCAGCAGCCCAGGGGGGACTTCTCGCGAGCAGTACTTC
CASSPGGTSREQYF
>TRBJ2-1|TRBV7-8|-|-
TGTGCCAGCAGTCCTTTCCGGAGCTCCTACAATGAGCAGTTCTTC
CASSPFRSSYNEQFF
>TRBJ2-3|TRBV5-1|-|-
TGCGCCAGCAGCTTAGGCAGGAACACAGATACGCAGTATTTT
CASSLGRNTDTQYF
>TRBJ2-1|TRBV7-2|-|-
TGTGCCAGCAGCTTAGAACTGAGACTGAACATTGAGCAGTTCTTC
CASSLELRLNIEQFF
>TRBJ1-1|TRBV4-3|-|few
TGCGCCAGCAGCACGCCGGGACACCACACTGAAGCTTTCTTT
CASSTPGHHTEAFF
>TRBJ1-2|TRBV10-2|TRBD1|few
TGCGCCACCAGAGACCACGGGACAGGTGACTATGGCTACACCTTC
CATRDHGTGDYGYTF
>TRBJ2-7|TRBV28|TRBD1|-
TGTGCCAGCATCGGTGACAGGGGGTGGACCTACGAGCAGTACTTC
CASIGDRGWTYEQYF
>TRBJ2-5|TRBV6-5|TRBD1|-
TGTGCCAGCAGACCACAGGGGGCTTTAGCGGAGACCCAGTACTTC
CASRPQGALAETQYF
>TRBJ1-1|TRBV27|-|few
TGTGCCAGCAGTTTCCACGGACAGCGGATCACTGAAGCTTTCTTT
CASSFHGQRITEAFF
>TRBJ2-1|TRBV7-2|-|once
TGTGCCAGCAGCTTACGGAGCTCCTACAATGAGCAGTTCTTC
CASSLRSSYNEQFF
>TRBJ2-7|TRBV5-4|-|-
TGTGCCAGCAGCTTAGGAGGACGCCACTACGAGCAGTACTTC
CASSLGGRHYEQYF
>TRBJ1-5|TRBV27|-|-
TGTGCCAGCAGTCAACTATACGGGGGAGAAGGCAATCAGCCCCAGCATTTT
CASSQLYGGEGNQPQHF